The present entry profiles one T cell receptor beta chain with its context. Its specificity is unknown. PCR employed 60 Vbeta and 13 Jbeta primers. Only in-frame clones appear in the TCRdb table, and some are missing; sequencing was by immunoSEQ multiplex PCR. The top ten hold approximately 1.3% of the sample, which has 100,000 to 150,000 clones, roughly 80% seen once. This entry is derived from a study of cytomegalovirus exposure and HLA in healthy donors. CDR1 is SGHTA, CDR2 FQGNSA, per germline. The J segment lost 1 base and the V segment lost 4 bases, leaving 6 bases of the junction unmatched. CDR3 size: 16 residues. Study outcomes and limitations: Researchers reported that a few CMV-associated chains were confirmed in vitro as CMV antigen-specific. When analyzed later, a missense DCLRE1C variant was found to be linked to TCR beta V- and J-gene trimming.

V and J are TRBV7-2 and TRBJ2-3, with 9 bases identical to TRBD2. The specimen sequenced was PBMCs. The receptor comes from a female donor in good health and CMV-seronegative. Here the CDR3 DNA reads TGTGCCAGCAGCTCCACCAGACTAGCGGGCACAGATACGCAGTATTTT. It is translated as CASSSTRLAGTDTQYF.